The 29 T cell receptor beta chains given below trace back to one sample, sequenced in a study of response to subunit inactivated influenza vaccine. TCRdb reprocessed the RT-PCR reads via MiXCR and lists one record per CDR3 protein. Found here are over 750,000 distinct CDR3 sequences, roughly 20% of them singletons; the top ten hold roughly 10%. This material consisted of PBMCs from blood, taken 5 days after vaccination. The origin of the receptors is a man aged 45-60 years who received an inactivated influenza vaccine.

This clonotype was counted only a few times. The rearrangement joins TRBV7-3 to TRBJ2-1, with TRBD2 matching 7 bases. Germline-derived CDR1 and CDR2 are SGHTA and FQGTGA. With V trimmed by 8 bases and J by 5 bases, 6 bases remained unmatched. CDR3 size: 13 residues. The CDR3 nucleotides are TGTGCCAGCGCAATTGCGGGGGACAATGAGCAGTTCTTC. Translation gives CASAIAGDNEQFF.

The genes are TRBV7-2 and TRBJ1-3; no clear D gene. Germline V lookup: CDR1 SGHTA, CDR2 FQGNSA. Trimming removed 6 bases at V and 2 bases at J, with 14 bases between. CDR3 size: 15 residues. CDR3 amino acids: CASRTGLLPGNTIYF. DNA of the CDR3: TGTGCCAGCAGAACGGGCCTACTACCTGGAAACACCATATATTTT.

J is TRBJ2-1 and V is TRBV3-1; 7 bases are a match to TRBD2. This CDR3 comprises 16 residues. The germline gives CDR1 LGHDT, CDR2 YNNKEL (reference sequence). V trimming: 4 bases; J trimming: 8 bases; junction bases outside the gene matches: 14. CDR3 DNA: TGTGCCAGCAGCCTCCGGTGGGGGGGGACGGGACATGAGCAGTTCTTC. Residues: CASSLRWGGTGHEQFF.

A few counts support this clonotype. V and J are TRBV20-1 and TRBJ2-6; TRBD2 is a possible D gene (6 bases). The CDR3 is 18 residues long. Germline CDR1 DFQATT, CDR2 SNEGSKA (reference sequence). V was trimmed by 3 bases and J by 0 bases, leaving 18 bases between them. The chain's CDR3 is CSARIPGSGYSGANVLTF. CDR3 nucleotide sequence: TGCAGTGCTAGGATTCCTGGGAGCGGGTACTCTGGGGCCAACGTCCTGACTTTC.

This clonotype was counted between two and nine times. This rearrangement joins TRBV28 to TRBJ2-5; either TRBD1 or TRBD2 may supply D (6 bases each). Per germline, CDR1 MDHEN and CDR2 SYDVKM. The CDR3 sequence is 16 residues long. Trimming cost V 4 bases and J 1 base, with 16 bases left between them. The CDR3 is CASSYEPGAAQETQYF. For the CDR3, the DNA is TGTGCCAGCAGTTACGAGCCGGGGGCAGCCCAAGAGACCCAGTACTTC.

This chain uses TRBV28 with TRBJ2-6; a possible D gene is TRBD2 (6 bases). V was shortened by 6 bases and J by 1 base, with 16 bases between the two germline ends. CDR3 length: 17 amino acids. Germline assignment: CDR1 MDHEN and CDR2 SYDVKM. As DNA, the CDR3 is TGTGCCAGCAGCCGGAGGGCTCACGGGTCTGGGGCCAACGTCCTGACTTTC. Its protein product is CASSRRAHGSGANVLTF.

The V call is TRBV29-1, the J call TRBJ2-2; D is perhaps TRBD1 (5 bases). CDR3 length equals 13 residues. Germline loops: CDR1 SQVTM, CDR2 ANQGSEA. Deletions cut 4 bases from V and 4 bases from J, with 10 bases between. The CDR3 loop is CSVGREATGELFF. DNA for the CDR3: TGCAGCGTTGGCAGGGAAGCCACCGGGGAGCTGTTTTTT.

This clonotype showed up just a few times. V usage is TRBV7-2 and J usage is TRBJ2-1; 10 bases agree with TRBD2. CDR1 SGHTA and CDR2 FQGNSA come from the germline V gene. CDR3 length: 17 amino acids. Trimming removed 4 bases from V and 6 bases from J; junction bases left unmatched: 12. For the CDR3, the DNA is TGTGCCAGCAGCTCCCTGTCGACTAGCGGGCTAGTCAATGAGCAGTTCTTC. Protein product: CASSSLSTSGLVNEQFF.

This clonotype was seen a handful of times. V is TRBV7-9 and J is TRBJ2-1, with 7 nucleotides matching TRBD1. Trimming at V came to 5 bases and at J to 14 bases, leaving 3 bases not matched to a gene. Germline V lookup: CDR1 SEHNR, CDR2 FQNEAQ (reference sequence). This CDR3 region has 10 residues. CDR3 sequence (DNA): TGTGCCAGCAGCAACGGACAGGAGTTCTTC. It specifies CASSNGQEFF. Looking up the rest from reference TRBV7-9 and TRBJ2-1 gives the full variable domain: DTGVSQNPRHKITKRGQNVTFRCDPISEHNRLYWYRQTLGQGPEFLTYFQNEAQLEKSRLLSDRFSAERPKGSFSTLEIQRTEQGDSAMYLCASSNGQEFFGPGTRLTVL.

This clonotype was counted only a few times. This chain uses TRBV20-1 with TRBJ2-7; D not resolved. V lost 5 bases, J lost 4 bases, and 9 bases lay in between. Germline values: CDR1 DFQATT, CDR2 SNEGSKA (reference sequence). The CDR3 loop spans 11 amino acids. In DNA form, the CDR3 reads TGCAGTGCTGGAAGAAATTACGAGCAGTACTTC. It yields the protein CSAGRNYEQYF.

Here the CDR3 DNA reads TGTGCCACCTCCCCGGGGGGAGAGACCCAGTACTTC. Its translation is CATSPGGETQYF. The chain links TRBV24-1 to TRBJ2-5; 7 positions match TRBD2. The V gene's germline CDR1 is KGHDR and CDR2 SFDVKD. The junction had 4 bases not matched to a gene; V was cut back by 9 bases and J by 4 bases. CDR3 size: 12 residues.

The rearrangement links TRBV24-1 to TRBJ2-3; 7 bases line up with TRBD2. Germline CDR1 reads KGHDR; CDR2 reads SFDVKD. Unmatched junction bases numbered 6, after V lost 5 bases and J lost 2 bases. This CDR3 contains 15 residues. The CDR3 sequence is CATSVSAGYTDTQYF. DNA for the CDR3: TGTGCCACCAGTGTTTCAGCGGGGTACACAGATACGCAGTATTTT.

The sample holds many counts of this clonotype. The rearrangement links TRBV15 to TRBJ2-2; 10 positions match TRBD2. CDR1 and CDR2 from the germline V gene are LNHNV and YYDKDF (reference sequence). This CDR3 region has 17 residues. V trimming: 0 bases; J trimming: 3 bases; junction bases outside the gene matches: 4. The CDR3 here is CATSRDSLAGDTGELFF. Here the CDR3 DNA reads TGTGCCACCAGCAGAGATAGTCTAGCGGGAGACACCGGGGAGCTGTTTTTT.

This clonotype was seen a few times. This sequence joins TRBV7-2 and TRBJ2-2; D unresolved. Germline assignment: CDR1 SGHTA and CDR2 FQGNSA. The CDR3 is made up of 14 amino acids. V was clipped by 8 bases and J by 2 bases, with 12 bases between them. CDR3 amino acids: CASGFRRNTGELFF. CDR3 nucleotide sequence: TGTGCCAGCGGATTTAGGAGAAACACCGGGGAGCTGTTTTTT.

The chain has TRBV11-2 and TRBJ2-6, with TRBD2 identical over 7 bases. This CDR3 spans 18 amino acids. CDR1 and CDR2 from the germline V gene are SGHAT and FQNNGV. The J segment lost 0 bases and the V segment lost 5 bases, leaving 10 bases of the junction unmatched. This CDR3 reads CASSPWRDYPSGANVLTF. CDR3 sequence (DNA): TGTGCCAGCAGCCCGTGGAGGGACTACCCCTCTGGGGCCAACGTCCTGACTTTC.

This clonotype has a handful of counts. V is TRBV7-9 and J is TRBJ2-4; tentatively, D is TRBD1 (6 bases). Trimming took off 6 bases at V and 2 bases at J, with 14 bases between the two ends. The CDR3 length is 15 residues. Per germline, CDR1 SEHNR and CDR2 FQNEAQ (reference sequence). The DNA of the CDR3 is TGTGCCAGCAGTTTTCGCAGGGGACCCAAAAACATTCAGTACTTC. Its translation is CASSFRRGPKNIQYF.

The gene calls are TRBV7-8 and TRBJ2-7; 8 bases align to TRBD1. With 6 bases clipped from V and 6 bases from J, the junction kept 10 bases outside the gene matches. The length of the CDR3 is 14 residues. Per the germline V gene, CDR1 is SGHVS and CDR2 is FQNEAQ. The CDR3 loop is CASSNRGTAFEQYF. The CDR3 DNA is TGTGCCAGCAGTAACAGGGGGACAGCCTTCGAGCAGTACTTC.

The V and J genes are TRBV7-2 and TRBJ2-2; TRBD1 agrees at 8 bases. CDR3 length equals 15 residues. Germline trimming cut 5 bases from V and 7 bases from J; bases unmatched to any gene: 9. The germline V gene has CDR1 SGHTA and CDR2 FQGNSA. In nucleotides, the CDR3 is TGTGCCAGCAGCCCACGGACAGGGCAGAGCGGGGAGCTGTTTTTT. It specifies CASSPRTGQSGELFF.

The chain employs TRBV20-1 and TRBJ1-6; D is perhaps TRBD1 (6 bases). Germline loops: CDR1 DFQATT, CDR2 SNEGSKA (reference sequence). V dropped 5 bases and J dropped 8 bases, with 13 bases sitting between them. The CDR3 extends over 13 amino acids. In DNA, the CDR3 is TGCAGTGCTTATGGACAGTCGGATTCACCCCTCCACTTT. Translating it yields CSAYGQSDSPLHF.

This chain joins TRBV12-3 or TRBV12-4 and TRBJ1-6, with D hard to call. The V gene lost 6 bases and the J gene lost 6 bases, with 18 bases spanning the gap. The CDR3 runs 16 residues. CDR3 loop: CASREGASTINSPLHF. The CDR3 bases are TGTGCCAGCAGGGAGGGAGCATCTACGATTAATTCACCCCTCCACTTT.

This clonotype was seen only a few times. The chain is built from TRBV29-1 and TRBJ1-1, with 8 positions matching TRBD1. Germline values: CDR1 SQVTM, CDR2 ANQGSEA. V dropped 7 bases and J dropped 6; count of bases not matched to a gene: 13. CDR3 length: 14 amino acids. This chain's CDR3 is CSGGRQGTIAEAFF. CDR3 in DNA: TGCAGCGGGGGTAGACAGGGGACAATAGCTGAAGCTTTCTTT.

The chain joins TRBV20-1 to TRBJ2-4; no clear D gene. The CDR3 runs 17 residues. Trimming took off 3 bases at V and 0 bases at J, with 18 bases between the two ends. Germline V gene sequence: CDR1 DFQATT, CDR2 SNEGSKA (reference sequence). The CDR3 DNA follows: TGCAGTGCTAGGCGAGAGGACCTTATTGTAGCCAAAAACATTCAGTACTTC. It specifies CSARREDLIVAKNIQYF.

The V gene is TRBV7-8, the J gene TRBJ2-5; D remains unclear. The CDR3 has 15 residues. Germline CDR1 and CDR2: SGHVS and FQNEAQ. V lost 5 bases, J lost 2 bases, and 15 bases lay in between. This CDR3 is CASSPHVRVQETQYF. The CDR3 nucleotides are TGTGCCAGCAGCCCACATGTCCGGGTTCAAGAGACCCAGTACTTC.

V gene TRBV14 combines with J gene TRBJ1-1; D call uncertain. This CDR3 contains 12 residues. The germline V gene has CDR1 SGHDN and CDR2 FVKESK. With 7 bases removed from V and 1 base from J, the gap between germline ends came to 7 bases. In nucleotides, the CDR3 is TGTGCCAGCAAGGAGGCGAACACTGAAGCTTTCTTT. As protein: CASKEANTEAFF.

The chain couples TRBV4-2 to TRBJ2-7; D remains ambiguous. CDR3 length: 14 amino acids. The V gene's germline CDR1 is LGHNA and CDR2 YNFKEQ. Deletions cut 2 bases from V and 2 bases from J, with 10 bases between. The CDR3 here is CASSQTLTAYEQYF. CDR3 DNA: TGTGCCAGCAGCCAAACCCTTACAGCCTACGAGCAGTACTTC.

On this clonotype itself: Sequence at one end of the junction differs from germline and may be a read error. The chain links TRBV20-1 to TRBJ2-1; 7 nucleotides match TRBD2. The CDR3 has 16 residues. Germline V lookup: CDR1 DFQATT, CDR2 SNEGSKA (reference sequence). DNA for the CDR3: TGCTGTGCTAGAGATCCAGCGGGGCCCTCCTACAATGAGCAGTTCTTC. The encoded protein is CCARDPAGPSYNEQFF.

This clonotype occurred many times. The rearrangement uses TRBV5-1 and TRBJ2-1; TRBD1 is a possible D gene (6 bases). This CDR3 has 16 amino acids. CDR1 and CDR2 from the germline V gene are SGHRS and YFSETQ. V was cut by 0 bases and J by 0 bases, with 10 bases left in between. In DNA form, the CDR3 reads TGCGCCAGCAGCTTGGAGTGGACAGTCTCCTACAATGAGCAGTTCTTC. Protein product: CASSLEWTVSYNEQFF.

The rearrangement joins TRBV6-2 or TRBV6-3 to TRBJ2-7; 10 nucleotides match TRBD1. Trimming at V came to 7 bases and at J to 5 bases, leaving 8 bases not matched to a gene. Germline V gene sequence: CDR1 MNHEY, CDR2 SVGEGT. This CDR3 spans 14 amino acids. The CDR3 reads CASTKGQGRHEQYF. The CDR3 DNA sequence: TGTGCCAGCACCAAGGGACAGGGGAGGCACGAGCAGTACTTC.

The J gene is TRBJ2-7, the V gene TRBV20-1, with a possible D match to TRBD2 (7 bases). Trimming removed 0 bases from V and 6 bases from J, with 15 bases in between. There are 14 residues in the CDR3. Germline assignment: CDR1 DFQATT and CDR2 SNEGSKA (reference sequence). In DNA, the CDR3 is TGCAGTGCTAGAGATGGGGGGGCGCAGGGCGAGCAGTACTTC. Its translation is CSARDGGAQGEQYF.